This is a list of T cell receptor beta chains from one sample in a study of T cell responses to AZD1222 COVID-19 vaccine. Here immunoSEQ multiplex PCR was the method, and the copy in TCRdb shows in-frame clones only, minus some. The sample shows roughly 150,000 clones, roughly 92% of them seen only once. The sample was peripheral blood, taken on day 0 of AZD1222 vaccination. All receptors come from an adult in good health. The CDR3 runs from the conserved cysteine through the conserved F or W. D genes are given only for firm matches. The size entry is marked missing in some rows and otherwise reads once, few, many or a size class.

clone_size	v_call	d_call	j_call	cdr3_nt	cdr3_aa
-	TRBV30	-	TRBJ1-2	TGTGCCTGGAGTGTAGCGGGGGGCTACACCTTC	CAWSVAGGYTF
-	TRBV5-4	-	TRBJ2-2	TGTGCCAGCAGCCAACAGGGTCGTAGCACCGGGGAGCTGTTTTTT	CASSQQGRSTGELFF
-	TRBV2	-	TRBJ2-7	TGTGCCAGCAGTGTAAGGGCGGAGAGGAGTGAGCAGTACTTC	CASSVRAERSEQYF
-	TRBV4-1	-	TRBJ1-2	TGCGCCAGCAGGATTCCAGGGGTCCCCTATGGCTACACCTTC	CASRIPGVPYGYTF
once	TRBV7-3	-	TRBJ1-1	TGTGCCAGCAGCTTAACTACGGGGAACACTGAAGCTTTCTTT	CASSLTTGNTEAFF
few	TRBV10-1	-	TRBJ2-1	TGCGCCAGCAGTGATGGAGGAAGGGAGGATGAGCAGTTCTTC	CASSDGGREDEQFF
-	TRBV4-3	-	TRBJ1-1	TGCGCCAGCAGCCCGGCGGGCATGGAGAACACTGAAGCTTTCTTT	CASSPAGMENTEAFF
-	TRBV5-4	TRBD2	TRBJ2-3	TGTGCCAGCAGCCCCGGGACTAGCGGGCCATATACGCAGTATTTT	CASSPGTSGPYTQYF
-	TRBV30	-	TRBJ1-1	TGTGCCTGGAGTCACAGGGCGGACACTGAAGCTTTCTTT	CAWSHRADTEAFF
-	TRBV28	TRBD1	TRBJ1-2	TGTGCCAGCAGGACCGGGACAGGGGTCGGCTACACCTTC	CASRTGTGVGYTF
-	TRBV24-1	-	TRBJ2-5	TGTGCCACCAGTGCCCCCGACTGGCCATGGACCCAGTACTTC	CATSAPDWPWTQYF
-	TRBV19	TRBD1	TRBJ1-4	TGTGCCAGTAGTATGCGACAGGGCGGTGAAAAACTGTTTTTT	CASSMRQGGEKLFF
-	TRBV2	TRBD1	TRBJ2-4	TGTGCCACCGCAGATCAGCCGGGACAGGGGTACACCAAAAACATTCAGTACTTC	CATADQPGQGYTKNIQYF
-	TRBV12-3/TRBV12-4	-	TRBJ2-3	TGTGCCAGCAATCTAAGCGGCACAGATACGCAGTATTTT	CASNLSGTDTQYF
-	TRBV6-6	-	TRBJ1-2	TGTGCCAGTAAACAAAGGCTGGCCGACTATGGCTACACCTTC	CASKQRLADYGYTF
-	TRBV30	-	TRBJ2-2	TGTGCCTGGGGCAAGGGGGGCACCGGGGAGCTGTTTTTT	CAWGKGGTGELFF
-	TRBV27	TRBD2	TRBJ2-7	TGTGCCAGCAGAAGGACTAGCGGGGAATACGAGCAGTACTTC	CASRRTSGEYEQYF
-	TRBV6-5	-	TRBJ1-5	TGTGCCAGCAGCTCGGGGAGCATCCGGAATCAGCCCCAGCATTTT	CASSSGSIRNQPQHF